The sequence of this TCR beta chain was determined in a study of cytomegalovirus exposure and HLA in healthy donors. Study as a whole: HLA-typed donors were the source of around 80 million unique TCRs, which an early data release held.

Overall study results and limits: Most subjects' HLA-A and HLA-B alleles were reportedly predicted from TCR beta sequences. A later analysis linked a missense variant in DCLRE1C to the trimming of TCR beta V and J genes.

60 Vbeta and 13 Jbeta primers were used in PCR. The repertoire was sequenced with immunoSEQ multiplex PCR; TCRdb's copy has only in-frame clones and lacks some. The sample has fewer than 150,000 clones, around three quarters seen once; the top ten hold 5% to 8.5%. As to this clone: Antigen unknown.

CDR1 is SGHDT, CDR2 YYEEEE, per germline. The CDR3 runs 15 residues. Trimming cost V 4 bases and J 6 bases, with 19 bases left between them. This TCR was recovered from a man between 35 and 55 years old in good health and CMV-seropositive. The chain links TRBV5-6 to TRBJ1-2, with D maybe TRBD1 (6 bases). Sequencing was done on a sample of PBMCs. The CDR3: CASSIGSGQTNGYTF. CDR3 nucleotide sequence: TGTGCCAGCAGCATAGGCTCAGGACAGACTAATGGCTACACCTTC.